This TCR beta chain appears in the sequencing data of a study of T cell responses to AZD1222 COVID-19 vaccine. Sequencing was performed with immunoSEQ multiplex PCR; in TCRdb, only in-frame clones are kept and a portion is missing. This table has around 180,000 clones, approximately 94% appearing once. Germline CDR1 and CDR2: MNHEY and SVGAGI. This CDR3 comprises 13 residues. The J segment lost 1 base and the V segment lost 6 bases, leaving 1 base of the junction unmatched. The input for sequencing was peripheral blood, taken on day 0 of AZD1222 vaccination. This chain uses TRBV6-5 with TRBJ1-2, with 8 bases identical to TRBD1. The source of this sequence is an adult in good health. The CDR3 DNA is TGTGCCAGCAGGGACAGGGTTAACTATGGCTACACCTTC. Translation: CASRDRVNYGYTF.